This entry describes one TCR beta chain. Per the study methods: Estimates of nucleated cell counts were drawn from the amplification of reference gene primers. Sequenced by immunoSEQ multiplex PCR; TCRdb stores in-frame clones only, minus some. V, J and clone size reflect that table, while D and trimming were determined from the DNA. The repertoire has roughly 500,000 clones, roughly nine tenths of them found once; the top ten carry 6.5% to 8.5%. Clinical history as reported by participants underpinned cohort assignment. CDR1 is MGHRA and CDR2 is YSYEKL in the germline V gene. Trimming cost V 5 bases and J 2 bases, with 15 bases left between them. CDR3 size: 15 residues. This entry belongs to a study of blood T cell repertoires in COVID-19. The wider study: Researchers got acute and convalescent COVID-19 samples from the United States, Italy and Spain.

The chain has TRBV4-1 and TRBJ2-5; maybe TRBD1 (5 bases). The sequenced sample was PBMCs or T cells enriched from blood (not recorded which). The sequence came from a woman aged 55 to 70 who had recovered from COVID-19. The CDR3: CASSSWGRQQETQYF. The CDR3 region has the DNA TGCGCCAGCAGCTCGTGGGGCAGACAACAAGAGACCCAGTACTTC.